Listed below are T cell receptor beta chains from one sample, sequenced in a study of T cell responses to AZD1222 COVID-19 vaccine. Sequencing used immunoSEQ multiplex PCR; TCRdb keeps in-frame clones, though not all of them. The sample has tens of thousands of clones; about 91% are singletons. The specimen was peripheral blood, collected 28 days after the second AZD1222 dose. Receptor source: an adult who received the AZD1222 COVID-19 vaccine. Each CDR3 is given with its conserved first and last residue. The D gene is left open where the match is weak. Clone size is given for some rows only: seen once, a few or many times, or a class if the clone is expanded.

v_gene	d_gene	abundance	j_gene	CDR3nt	CDR3aa
TRBV3-1/TRBV3-2	-	-	TRBJ1-3	TGTGCCAGCAGCCAGGGAGGTGGAAACACCATATATTTT	CASSQGGGNTIYF
TRBV3-1/TRBV3-2	-	-	TRBJ1-4	TGTGCCAGCAGCCTTGGCGGCTCCCGGGGTGAAAAACTGTTTTTT	CASSLGGSRGEKLFF
TRBV12-3/TRBV12-4	-	-	TRBJ1-3	TGTGCCAGTACCAGGTGGCAGCAGAACACCATATATTTT	CASTRWQQNTIYF
TRBV19	-	-	TRBJ2-5	TGTGCCAGTAGTCCCCAAGGGGTAGAGACCCAGTACTTC	CASSPQGVETQYF
TRBV3-1/TRBV3-2	-	-	TRBJ1-1	TGTGCCAGCAGCCAACCTAAAGGCCGACGGGCGAACACTGAAGCTTTCTTT	CASSQPKGRRANTEAFF
TRBV10-3	-	-	TRBJ1-6	TGTGCCATCACCTCGGGGGGTTATAATTCACCCCTCCACTTT	CAITSGGYNSPLHF
TRBV3-1/TRBV3-2	-	-	TRBJ2-7	TGTGCCAGCAGCCAAGTTTTTTACAGGAACTACGAGCAGTACTTC	CASSQVFYRNYEQYF
TRBV7-8	TRBD1	-	TRBJ2-1	TGTGCCAGCAGCTTAGCCGGGACAGGGAACAATGAGCAGTTCTTC	CASSLAGTGNNEQFF
TRBV10-3	-	once	TRBJ1-1	TGTGCCATCAGTGGAAGGGATGACACTGAAGCTTTCTTT	CAISGRDDTEAFF
TRBV15	TRBD2	-	TRBJ2-1	TGTGCCACCAGCAGGCAAACGGGACTAGCGGTGGATGAGCAGTTCTTC	CATSRQTGLAVDEQFF
TRBV7-9	TRBD2	-	TRBJ2-3	TGTGCCAGCAGCTTACCGGGGGGAAGCACAGATACGCAGTATTTT	CASSLPGGSTDTQYF
TRBV7-2	-	-	TRBJ1-6	TGTGCCAGCAGCGGGCGGCAGTATAATTCACCCCTCCACTTT	CASSGRQYNSPLHF
TRBV19	-	-	TRBJ1-5	TGTGCCAGTAGTAGTACCCAGGCCGGGTTCAGGAATCAGCCCCAGCATTTT	CASSSTQAGFRNQPQHF
TRBV9	-	-	TRBJ1-5	TGTGCCAGCAGCGTACAGGGAGACAATCAGCCCCAGCATTTT	CASSVQGDNQPQHF
TRBV6-6	TRBD2	-	TRBJ2-5	TGTGCCAGCAGTTTGCGGGGGGGCAAAGAGACCCAGTACTTC	CASSLRGGKETQYF
TRBV21-1	-	-	TRBJ2-1	TGTGCCAGCAGCAAAGCGCTCCAACAAGTTGAGCAGTTCTTC	CASSKALQQVEQFF
TRBV6-2/TRBV6-3	-	-	TRBJ2-7	TGTGCCAGCAGTACCACCCCCCCCATCAAATACGAGCAGTACTTC	CASSTTPPIKYEQYF
TRBV9	-	-	TRBJ2-1	TGTGCCAGCAGCGGTTCCGGCAGCTCCTACAATGAGCAGTTCTTC	CASSGSGSSYNEQFF
TRBV5-1	-	-	TRBJ1-2	TGCGCCAGCAGCTTGCAGGGAGAAACTAACTATGGCTACACCTTC	CASSLQGETNYGYTF
TRBV20-1	TRBD2	-	TRBJ2-7	TGCAGTGCTAGTCGGCTAGCGGGAGCTCTCGAGCAGTACTTC	CSASRLAGALEQYF
TRBV6-5	TRBD2	-	TRBJ2-3	TGTGCCAGCAGTTACTTGGCTAGCGGAAGCACAGATACGCAGTATTTT	CASSYLASGSTDTQYF
TRBV7-9	-	-	TRBJ1-2	TGTGCCAGCACCCCGACGGCGGAGGGCTATGGCTACACCTTC	CASTPTAEGYGYTF
TRBV19	-	-	TRBJ1-2	TGTGCCAGTAGTTCTGGACACTCTGCTAACTATGGCTACACCTTC	CASSSGHSANYGYTF
TRBV5-1	-	once	TRBJ1-1	TGCGCCAGCAGCTTTCGCCAGGGCCAAATTCACACTGAAGCTTTCTTT	CASSFRQGQIHTEAFF
TRBV7-9	-	-	TRBJ1-1	TGTGCCAGCAGCTTACGACAGACTGAAGCTTTCTTT	CASSLRQTEAFF
TRBV6-2/TRBV6-3	TRBD1	-	TRBJ2-2	TGTGCCAGCAGCCAAAACAGGGGTTCCGGGGAGCTGTTTTTT	CASSQNRGSGELFF
TRBV30	-	once	TRBJ1-2	TGTGCCTGGACCCTGGGCGGTTTCGACTATGGCTACACCTTC	CAWTLGGFDYGYTF
TRBV21-1	-	-	TRBJ2-1	TGTGCCAGCAGCGCCTGGGGATGTCGGGATGAGCAGTTCTTC	CASSAWGCRDEQFF
TRBV4-2	-	-	TRBJ1-2	TGTGCCAGCAGCCAGGGACGCGGCCACACCTTC	CASSQGRGHTF
TRBV2	-	-	TRBJ1-6	TGTGCCAGCAGGGGGGGGACTGTGAATTCACCCCTCCACTTT	CASRGGTVNSPLHF
TRBV18	-	-	TRBJ1-6	TGTGCCAGCTCACCAAGGACGGATTCACCCCTCCACTTT	CASSPRTDSPLHF
TRBV11-3	-	-	TRBJ2-2	TGTGCCAGCAGCTTGTCGAATGCTGACACCGGGGAGCTGTTTTTT	CASSLSNADTGELFF
TRBV9	-	-	TRBJ1-2	TGTGCCAGCAGCGGAGGGATGACGGCGGCATTCCTTGGCTACACCTTC	CASSGGMTAAFLGYTF
TRBV5-5	TRBD1	-	TRBJ1-3	TGTGCCAGCAGCTCCCGGGACAGCAATTTACAGGGCTCTGGAAACACCATATATTTT	CASSSRDSNLQGSGNTIYF
TRBV19	-	-	TRBJ1-4	TGTGCCAGTAGGCCCAGACCGGGGGGCGAAAAACTGTTTTTT	CASRPRPGGEKLFF